A single sample gave rise to the 21 T cell receptor beta chains below, sequenced in a study of blood T cells in healthy people across ages. A second PCR of roughly 6 to 12 cycles used a sample-barcoded 5' primer and a J-beta primer mix. From the 5' RACE reads, TCRdb called clonotypes with MiXCR, one entry per CDR3 protein. The table shows under 1,000,000 distinct CDR3 sequences, with roughly 46% occurring only once. Sample: blood. These receptors were taken from an elderly man in good health.

The chain is built from TRBV10-3 and TRBJ1-5; no clear D gene. V lost 0 bases and J lost 5, with 8 bases in between. CDR3 length: 14 residues. Germline V gene lookup returns CDR1 ENHRY and CDR2 SYGVKD. This CDR3 reads CAISESKVDQPQHF. The CDR3 region has the DNA TGTGCCATCAGTGAGTCAAAGGTAGATCAGCCCCAGCATTTT.

This chain connects TRBV10-1 to TRBJ2-7; D not resolved. Germline CDR1 and CDR2: WNHNN and SYGVQD (reference sequence). Trimming removed 3 bases at V and 7 bases at J, with 10 bases between. The length of the CDR3 is 12 residues. Written as DNA, the CDR3 is TGCGCCAGCAGTGATAAGTTTGGGGAGCAGTACTTC. Translation gives CASSDKFGEQYF.

The chain joins TRBV4-1 to TRBJ2-5; D may be TRBD2 (6 bases). Germline CDR1 is MGHRA and CDR2 is YSYEKL. Trimming shortened V by 4 bases and J by 11 bases, and 17 bases separated the two germline ends. This CDR3 contains 13 residues. The CDR3 DNA reads TGCGCCAGCAGCCCTCATAGCGGAAATGAGCAGTACTTC. The encoded protein is CASSPHSGNEQYF.

The CDR3 region is CSVEESTTYEQYF. Here the CDR3 DNA reads TGCAGCGTTGAAGAGTCGACTACCTACGAGCAGTACTTC. V and J are TRBV29-1 and TRBJ2-7, with D maybe TRBD2 (5 bases). The CDR3 contains 13 residues. Between the trimmed V and J ends, which lost 0 bases and 2 bases, there was a span of 8 bases. The germline V gene has CDR1 SQVTM and CDR2 ANQGSEA.

CDR3 bases: TGCAGCGTGGTGGGGTTGGGGGAGACCCAGTACTTC. Protein: CSVVGLGETQYF. This chain joins TRBV29-1 and TRBJ2-5; no definite D call. Germline CDR1 reads SQVTM; CDR2 reads ANQGSEA. The CDR3 has 12 amino acids. Trimming stripped 6 bases from V and 5 bases from J, with 13 bases between.

This clonotype occurred a few times. The J gene is TRBJ2-5, the V gene TRBV7-2; 11 bases agree with TRBD2. V was pared by 7 bases and J by 4 bases, with 17 bases of the junction left unmatched. Germline V lookup: CDR1 SGHTA, CDR2 FQGNSA. CDR3 size: 18 residues. For the CDR3, the DNA is TGTGCCAGCACCCACACCGGGACCCGGACTAGCGGGCGAGAGACCCAGTACTTC. Amino acids: CASTHTGTRTSGRETQYF. Combining the CDR3 with reference TRBV7-2 and TRBJ2-5 gives the whole variable domain GAGVSQSPSNKVTEKGKDVELRCDPISGHTALYWYRQSLGQGLEFLIYFQGNSAPDKSGLPSDRFSAERTGGSVSTLTIQRTQQEDSAVYLCASTHTGTRTSGRETQYFGPGTRLLVL.

J is TRBJ1-5 and V is TRBV12-3 or TRBV12-4; tentatively, D is TRBD1 (5 bases). V lost 5 bases and J lost 7, with 12 bases in between. The CDR3 sequence is 13 residues long. The CDR3 is CASSVGRGQPQHF. CDR3 DNA sequence: TGTGCCAGCAGTGTAGGACGGGGGCAGCCCCAGCATTTT.

This clonotype turned up a few times. V is TRBV5-5 and J is TRBJ2-3; D call uncertain. Trimming pared 0 bases from V and 5 bases from J, leaving 10 bases between. From germline, CDR1 is SGHKS and CDR2 YYEKEE (reference sequence). CDR3 size: 14 residues. As DNA, the CDR3 is TGTGCCAGCAGCTTGGTAGGCCCCGGAGATACGCAGTATTTT. Protein product: CASSLVGPGDTQYF.

This clonotype has a count of ten or more. The rearrangement joins TRBV28 to TRBJ2-7; 7 bases fit TRBD2. Germline assignment: CDR1 MDHEN and CDR2 SYDVKM. The CDR3 covers 12 residues. V was clipped by 8 bases and J by 2 bases; unmatched bases: 3. The CDR3 is CASEGGTYEQYF. In DNA form, the CDR3 reads TGTGCCAGCGAGGGAGGGACCTACGAGCAGTACTTC.

This clonotype was found a few times. The chain joins TRBV7-9 to TRBJ2-4; TRBD2 matches 14 bases. V lost 5 bases and J lost 6; bases outside the gene matches: 6. Germline lookup yields CDR1 SEHNR and CDR2 FQNEAQ (reference sequence). The CDR3 is 16 residues long. CDR3 sequence reads: CASSRPGLAGVNIQYF. CDR3 in DNA: TGTGCCAGCAGCCGCCCGGGACTAGCGGGAGTAAACATTCAGTACTTC. Drawing the rest from reference TRBV7-9 and TRBJ2-4, the complete variable domain is DTGVSQNPRHKITKRGQNVTFRCDPISEHNRLYWYRQTLGQGPEFLTYFQNEAQLEKSRLLSDRFSAERPKGSFSTLEIQRTEQGDSAMYLCASSRPGLAGVNIQYFGAGTRLSVL.

The J gene is TRBJ2-1, the V gene TRBV10-3, with TRBD2 matching 11 bases. With V trimmed by 1 base and J by 5 bases, 10 bases remained unmatched. Germline V lookup: CDR1 ENHRY, CDR2 SYGVKD. CDR3 length equals 18 residues. Here the CDR3 reads CAISEYGPSGRSDNEQFF. The CDR3 bases are TGTGCCATCAGTGAGTACGGGCCTAGCGGGAGGAGCGACAATGAGCAGTTCTTC.

The chain uses TRBV6-1 and TRBJ1-1, with D tentatively TRBD1 (5 bases). This CDR3 has 13 amino acids. Trimming removed 6 bases from V and 4 bases from J, with 12 bases in between. The germline CDR1 and CDR2 sequences are MNHNS and SASEGT. CDR3 residues: CASRRDGSTEAFF. As DNA, the CDR3 is TGTGCCAGCAGGCGGGACGGATCCACTGAAGCTTTCTTT.

The chain carries TRBV20-1 and TRBJ2-7; no firm D call. CDR1 is DFQATT, CDR2 SNEGSKA, per germline (reference sequence). With 6 bases removed from V and 0 bases from J, the gap between germline ends came to 18 bases. CDR3 size: 15 residues. This CDR3 is CSAPNPTRPSYEQYF. CDR3 in DNA: TGCAGTGCCCCTAACCCGACGCGCCCCTCCTACGAGCAGTACTTC.

This clonotype appeared a few times. V gene TRBV7-2 combines with J gene TRBJ2-5; D remains unclear. This CDR3 comprises 15 residues. Germline CDR1 SGHTA, CDR2 FQGNSA. The V gene lost 3 bases and the J gene lost 4 bases, with 15 bases spanning the gap. The CDR3 DNA sequence: TGTGCCAGCAGCTTCTACGTGGTCAAAGGAGAGACCCAGTACTTC. Translated, it gives CASSFYVVKGETQYF.

The rearrangement joins TRBV2 to TRBJ2-5; 12 nucleotides align to TRBD2. CDR1 and CDR2 from the germline V gene are SNHLY and FYNNEI. Unmatched junction bases numbered 12, after V lost 8 bases and J lost 2 bases. CDR3 length: 17 residues. The CDR3 DNA reads TGTGCCAGCGATCGGAACGGACTAGCGGGGTCTCAAGAGACCCAGTACTTC. Its translation is CASDRNGLAGSQETQYF.

This clonotype showed up just once. The chain is built from TRBV14 and TRBJ2-4, with TRBD2 identical over 11 bases. The V gene's germline CDR1 is SGHDN and CDR2 FVKESK. This CDR3 is 15 amino acids long. V shed 4 bases, J shed 11 bases, and the junction held 10 bases outside the gene matches. The CDR3, as DNA: TGTGCCAGCAGCCCCTTAGCGGGGGGGGCGACGGTTCAGTACTTC. The encoded protein is CASSPLAGGATVQYF.

The V and J genes are TRBV20-1 and TRBJ2-5; 7 bases match TRBD2. Germline CDR1 and CDR2: DFQATT and SNEGSKA (reference sequence). The CDR3 runs 11 residues. Trimming took 8 bases from V and 1 from J; bases not matched to a gene: 1. This CDR3 reads CSTGGQETQYF. CDR3 nucleotides: TGCAGTACGGGGGGCCAAGAGACCCAGTACTTC.

This clonotype was counted only a few times. This chain connects TRBV20-1 to TRBJ1-4, with 7 nucleotides matching TRBD1. J lost 4 bases, V lost 0 bases, and 5 bases had no gene match. CDR1 is DFQATT and CDR2 is SNEGSKA in the germline V gene (reference sequence). CDR3 length: 15 residues. CDR3 bases: TGCAGTGCTAGAGATCTACAGGGGTTTAATGAAAAACTGTTTTTT. The encoded protein is CSARDLQGFNEKLFF.

The sample holds a few counts of this clonotype. The V and J genes are TRBV29-1 and TRBJ2-1, with 7 bases fitting TRBD2. The ends lost 6 bases at V and 5 bases at J; junction bases unmatched: 7. From germline, CDR1 is SQVTM and CDR2 ANQGSEA. The CDR3 has 13 amino acids. The CDR3 region is CSVRSGTNNEQFF. DNA for the CDR3: TGCAGCGTCAGAAGCGGGACGAACAATGAGCAGTTCTTC.

This clonotype came up a few times. The gene calls are TRBV7-2 and TRBJ2-4, with D possibly TRBD2 on 6 matching bases. Germline loops: CDR1 SGHTA, CDR2 FQGNSA. The CDR3 covers 14 residues. The V and J ends lost 6 bases and 2 bases respectively, with 11 bases between them. CDR3 region: CASRLGGSKNIQYF. Written as DNA, the CDR3 is TGTGCCAGCAGATTGGGGGGATCCAAAAACATTCAGTACTTC.

This clonotype was counted at least ten times. This may come from a read error, since a much larger clone is one base off. In DNA form, the CDR3 reads TGCAGCGGTAGTGGACTAGCGGGAGGATATGAGCAGTACTTC. This sequence encodes CSGSGLAGGYEQYF. This chain connects TRBV29-1 to TRBJ2-5, with TRBD2 identical over 14 bases. Trimming took 7 bases from V and 11 from J; bases not matched to a gene: 12. The CDR3 covers 14 residues. Germline V gives CDR1 SQVTM, CDR2 ANQGSEA.